This T cell receptor beta chain was captured in a study of beta chain features in type 1 diabetes. Study in general: Summed over all samples, the examined sorted cells came to some 99 million. The study, taken as a whole, reports: Among patients with Type 1 diabetes, TCRB CDR3s were moderately but significantly shorter in every one of the four CD4+ subsets. The similarity of naive, central memory and Treg TCRB repertoires appeared greater among patients than among healthy donors. There was no resolution here of whether HLA type influences TCRB rearrangement.

All of the isolated RNA was reverse transcribed, so expressed TCRB transcripts were sequenced. The protocol was immunoSEQ multiplex PCR, while the TCRdb copy is restricted to in-frame clones and leaves out a portion. The top ten clones hold around 0.12% of a sample with around 690,000 clones, roughly 12% of them seen once. This clone has more than one count but fewer than ten. Its antigen is as yet unknown. This sequence originates from a man aged 25-45 years with type 1 diabetes. Sequences were obtained from naive CD4+ T cells from blood.

The CDR3 coding sequence is TGCAGCGTTGAGGGTGGGGCCGCAGGAGTAGAGACCCAGTACTTC. It is translated as CSVEGGAAGVETQYF. The chain is built from TRBV29-1 and TRBJ2-5, with a tentative D call TRBD1 (5 bases). V lost 3 bases to trimming and J lost 4 bases, with 18 bases between them. The germline gives CDR1 SQVTM, CDR2 ANQGSEA. The CDR3 has 15 amino acids.